A single sample gave rise to the 9 T cell receptor beta chains below, sequenced in a study of cytomegalovirus exposure and HLA in healthy donors. The PCR ran on 60 Vbeta and 13 Jbeta primers. TCRdb keeps only in-frame clones here, not all; method: immunoSEQ multiplex PCR. The data contain around 200,000 clones, around three quarters of them seen just once; the ten biggest clones take up about 2%. Specimen: PBMCs. Every receptor here comes from a woman between 25 and 40 years old in good health and CMV-seropositive.

This clone occurred a few times. The chain is built from TRBV5-1 and TRBJ1-1, with a possible D match to TRBD1 (6 bases). CDR1 is SGHRS and CDR2 is YFSETQ in the germline V gene. This CDR3 region has 14 residues. V was clipped by 4 bases and J by 1 base, with 11 bases between them. DNA of the CDR3: TGCGCCAGCAGCGACCCGGGACAGAACACTGAAGCTTTCTTT. This translates into CASSDPGQNTEAFF.

V gene TRBV30 combines with J gene TRBJ2-5, with TRBD2 matching 10 bases. V gave up 0 bases and J gave up 4 bases; unmatched junction bases: 8. Germline lookup yields CDR1 GTSNPN and CDR2 SVGIG (reference sequence). The CDR3 extends over 16 amino acids. The CDR3 DNA follows: TGTGCCTGGAGTGTAGGGCAGCGGGGGGGAGGAGAGACCCAGTACTTC. Translated, it gives CAWSVGQRGGGETQYF.

The table lists this clone with a few counts. An end of the junction does not agree with germline; a read error may underlie this. The chain has TRBV7-9 and TRBJ1-2; D remains unclear. Germline CDR1 SEHNR, CDR2 FQNEAQ (reference sequence). The CDR3 loop spans 14 amino acids. The CDR3 sequence is CASSLVGSRYGYTF. The CDR3 region has the DNA TGTGCCAGCAGTTTAGTAGGGAGTCGATATGGCTACACCTTC.

The chain carries TRBV10-3 and TRBJ2-7; maybe TRBD2 (6 bases). The CDR3 is made up of 14 amino acids. V was pared by 3 bases and J by 0 bases, with 9 bases between. Germline lookup yields CDR1 ENHRY and CDR2 SYGVKD. The CDR3 coding sequence is TGTGCCATCAGTGATAGCGGAAGCTCCTACGAGCAGTACTTC. Residues: CAISDSGSSYEQYF.

This sequence joins TRBV7-9 and TRBJ1-3; tentatively, D is TRBD1 (6 bases). Germline values: CDR1 SEHNR, CDR2 FQNEAQ (reference sequence). There are 14 residues in the CDR3. V lost 5 bases and J lost 0, with 8 bases in between. CDR3 in DNA: TGTGCCAGCAGCCGGACAGACTCTGGAAACACCATATATTTT. Amino acid sequence: CASSRTDSGNTIYF.

This clone was seen just once. The junction shows a germline mismatch at one end, possibly a read error. This chain uses TRBV13 with TRBJ2-3; 10 positions match TRBD1. Germline V gene lookup returns CDR1 PRHDT and CDR2 FYEKMQ (reference sequence). The CDR3 extends over 16 amino acids. The CDR3 nucleotides read TGTGCCAGCAGCCTAGGGACAGGGGCTTGGACAGATACGCAGTATTTT. This codes for CASSLGTGAWTDTQYF. Full variable domain (rest looked up from reference TRBV13 and TRBJ2-3): AAGVIQSPRHLIKEKRETATLKCYPIPRHDTVYWYQQGPGQDPQFLISFYEKMQSDKGSIPDRFSAQQFSDYHSELNMSSLELGDSALYFCASSLGTGAWTDTQYFGPGTRLTVL.

As to this clone: Different DNA sequences within this sample yield the same CDR3. The chain employs TRBV2 and TRBJ2-5; 7 bases are shared with TRBD2. The ends lost 6 bases at V and 2 bases at J; junction bases unmatched: 3. The CDR3 totals 13 residues. Germline-derived CDR1 and CDR2 are SNHLY and FYNNEI. In DNA form, the CDR3 reads TGTGCCAGCAGGCGGGAGATACAAGAGACCCAGTACTTC. Protein: CASRREIQETQYF.

The chain recombines TRBV5-1 with TRBJ2-1, with 7 bases fitting TRBD1. The CDR3 covers 15 residues. In germline, CDR1 is SGHRS, CDR2 YFSETQ. J lost 1 base, V lost 0 bases, and 1 base had no gene match. The CDR3, as DNA: TGCGCCAGCAGCTTGGCGACAGGGTCCTACAATGAGCAGTTCTTC. Translating it yields CASSLATGSYNEQFF. Full variable domain (remainder filled in from reference TRBV5-1 and TRBJ2-1): KAGVTQTPRYLIKTRGQQVTLSCSPISGHRSVSWYQQTPGQGLQFLFEYFSETQRNKGNFPGRFSGRQFSNSRSEMNVSTLELGDSALYLCASSLATGSYNEQFFGPGTRLTVL.

The V gene is TRBV7-2, the J gene TRBJ1-2; D unresolved. Per the germline V gene, CDR1 is SGHTA and CDR2 is FQGNSA. There are 12 residues in the CDR3. V lost 6 bases and J lost 3, with 8 bases in between. CDR3 in DNA: TGTGCCAGCAGTTCTTCAGACTATGGCTACACCTTC. This translates into CASSSSDYGYTF.